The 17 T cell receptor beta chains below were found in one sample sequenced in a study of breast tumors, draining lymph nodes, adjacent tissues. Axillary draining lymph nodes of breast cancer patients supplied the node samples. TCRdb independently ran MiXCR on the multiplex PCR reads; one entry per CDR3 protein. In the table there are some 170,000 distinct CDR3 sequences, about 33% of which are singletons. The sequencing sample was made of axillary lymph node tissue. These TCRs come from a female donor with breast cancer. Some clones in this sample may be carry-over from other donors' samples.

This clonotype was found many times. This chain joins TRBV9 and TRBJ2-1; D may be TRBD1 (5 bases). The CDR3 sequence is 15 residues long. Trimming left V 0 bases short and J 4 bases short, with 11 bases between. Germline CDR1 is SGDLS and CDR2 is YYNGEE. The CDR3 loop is CASSVAGQTYNEQFF. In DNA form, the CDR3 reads TGTGCCAGCAGCGTAGCAGGGCAGACTTACAATGAGCAGTTCTTC.

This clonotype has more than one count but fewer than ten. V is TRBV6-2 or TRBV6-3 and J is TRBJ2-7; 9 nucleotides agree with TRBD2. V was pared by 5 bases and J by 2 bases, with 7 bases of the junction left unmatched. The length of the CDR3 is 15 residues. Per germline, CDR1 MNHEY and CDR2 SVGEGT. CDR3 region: CASSHRLAAPYEQYF. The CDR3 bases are TGTGCCAGCAGTCACCGACTAGCGGCACCCTACGAGCAGTACTTC.

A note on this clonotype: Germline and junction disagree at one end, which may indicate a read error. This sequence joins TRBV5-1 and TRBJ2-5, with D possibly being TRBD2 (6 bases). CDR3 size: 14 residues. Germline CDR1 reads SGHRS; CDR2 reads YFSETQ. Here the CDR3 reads CASSLGGVQDTQYF. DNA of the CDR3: TGCGCCAGCAGCTTGGGGGGGGTCCAAGACACCCAGTACTTC.

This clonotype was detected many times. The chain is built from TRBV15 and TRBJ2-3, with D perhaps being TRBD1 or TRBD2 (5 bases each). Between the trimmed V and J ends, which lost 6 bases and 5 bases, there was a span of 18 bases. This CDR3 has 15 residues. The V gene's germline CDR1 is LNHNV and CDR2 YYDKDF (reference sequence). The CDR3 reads CATRAENRGGDTQYF. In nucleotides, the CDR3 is TGTGCCACCAGAGCCGAAAATCGTGGGGGAGATACGCAGTATTTT.

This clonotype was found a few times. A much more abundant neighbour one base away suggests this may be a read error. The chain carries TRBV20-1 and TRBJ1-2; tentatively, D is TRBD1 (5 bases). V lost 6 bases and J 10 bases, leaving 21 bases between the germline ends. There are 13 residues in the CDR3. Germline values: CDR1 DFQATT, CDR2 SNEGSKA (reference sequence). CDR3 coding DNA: TGCAGTGCCCACCCAGTGCGGGGCGCCGCCTACACCTTC. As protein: CSAHPVRGAAYTF.

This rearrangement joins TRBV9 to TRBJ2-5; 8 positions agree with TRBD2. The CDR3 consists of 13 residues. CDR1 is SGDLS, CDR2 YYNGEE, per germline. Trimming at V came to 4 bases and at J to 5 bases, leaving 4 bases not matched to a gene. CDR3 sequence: CASSPRLAETQYF. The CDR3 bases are TGTGCCAGCAGCCCCCGACTAGCGGAGACCCAGTACTTC.

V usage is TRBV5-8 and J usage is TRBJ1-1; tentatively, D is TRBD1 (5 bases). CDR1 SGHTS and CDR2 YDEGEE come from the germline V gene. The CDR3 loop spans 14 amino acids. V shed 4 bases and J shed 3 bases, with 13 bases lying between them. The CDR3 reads CASSADTGDTEAFF. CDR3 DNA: TGTGCCAGCAGCGCGGATACAGGAGACACTGAAGCTTTCTTT.

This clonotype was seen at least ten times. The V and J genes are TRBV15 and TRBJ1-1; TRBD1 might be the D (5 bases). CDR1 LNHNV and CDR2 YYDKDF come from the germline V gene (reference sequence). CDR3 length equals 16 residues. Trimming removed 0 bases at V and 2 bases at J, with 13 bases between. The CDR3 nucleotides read TGTGCCACCAGCAGAGAAGCAGGGTATGGAAACACTGAAGCTTTCTTT. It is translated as CATSREAGYGNTEAFF.

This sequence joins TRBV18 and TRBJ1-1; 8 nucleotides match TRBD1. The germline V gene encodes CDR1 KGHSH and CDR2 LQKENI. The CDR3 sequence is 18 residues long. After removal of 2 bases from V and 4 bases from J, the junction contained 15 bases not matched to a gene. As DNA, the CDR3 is TGTGCCAGCTCACCAAGGATGGGCCCAGGGGGCGTTGGCACTGAAGCTTTCTTT. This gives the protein CASSPRMGPGGVGTEAFF. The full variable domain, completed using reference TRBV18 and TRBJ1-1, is NAGVMQNPRHLVRRRGQEARLRCSPMKGHSHVYWYRQLPEEGLKFMVYLQKENIIDESGMPKERFSAEFPKEGPSILRIQQVVRGDSAAYFCASSPRMGPGGVGTEAFFGQGTRLTVV.

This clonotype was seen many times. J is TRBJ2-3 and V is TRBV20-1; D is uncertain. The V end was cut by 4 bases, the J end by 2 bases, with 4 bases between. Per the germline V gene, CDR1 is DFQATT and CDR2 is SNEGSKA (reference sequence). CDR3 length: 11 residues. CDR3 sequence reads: CSATFTDTQYF. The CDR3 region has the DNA TGCAGTGCTACGTTCACAGATACGCAGTATTTT.

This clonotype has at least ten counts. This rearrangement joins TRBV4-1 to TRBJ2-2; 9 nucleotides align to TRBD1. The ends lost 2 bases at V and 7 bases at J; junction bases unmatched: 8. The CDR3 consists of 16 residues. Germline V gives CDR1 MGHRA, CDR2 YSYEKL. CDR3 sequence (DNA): TGCGCCAGCAGCCAAACGGGACAGGGATTGGTCGGGGAGCTGTTTTTT. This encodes CASSQTGQGLVGELFF.

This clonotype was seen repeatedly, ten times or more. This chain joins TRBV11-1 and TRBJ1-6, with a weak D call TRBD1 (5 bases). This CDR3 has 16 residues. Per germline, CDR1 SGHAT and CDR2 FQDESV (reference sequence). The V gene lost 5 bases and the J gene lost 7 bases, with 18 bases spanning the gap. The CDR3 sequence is CASSPQPGLLNSPLHF. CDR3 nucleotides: TGTGCCAGCAGCCCTCAACCGGGACTCCTCAATTCACCCCTCCACTTT.

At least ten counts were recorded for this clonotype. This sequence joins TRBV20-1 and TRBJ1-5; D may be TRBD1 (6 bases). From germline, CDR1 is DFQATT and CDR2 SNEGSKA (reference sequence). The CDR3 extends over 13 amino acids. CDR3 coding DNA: TGCAGGGGGGGACAAGTAAGCAATCAGCCCCAGCATTTT. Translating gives CRGGQVSNQPQHF.

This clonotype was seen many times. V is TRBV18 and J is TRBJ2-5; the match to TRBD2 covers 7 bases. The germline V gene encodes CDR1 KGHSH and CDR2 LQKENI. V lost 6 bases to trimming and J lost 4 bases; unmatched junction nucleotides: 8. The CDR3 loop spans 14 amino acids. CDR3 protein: CASSWASGGETQYF. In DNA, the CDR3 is TGTGCCAGCTCCTGGGCCTCGGGAGGAGAGACCCAGTACTTC.

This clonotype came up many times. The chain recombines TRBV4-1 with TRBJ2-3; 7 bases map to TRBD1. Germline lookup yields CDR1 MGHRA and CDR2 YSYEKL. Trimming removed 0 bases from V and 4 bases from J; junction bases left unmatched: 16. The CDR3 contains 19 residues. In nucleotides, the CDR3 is TGCGCCAGCAGCCAAGAGTGGAGGCCAGGGGGAGCGAGGGCAGATACGCAGTATTTT. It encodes CASSQEWRPGGARADTQYF.

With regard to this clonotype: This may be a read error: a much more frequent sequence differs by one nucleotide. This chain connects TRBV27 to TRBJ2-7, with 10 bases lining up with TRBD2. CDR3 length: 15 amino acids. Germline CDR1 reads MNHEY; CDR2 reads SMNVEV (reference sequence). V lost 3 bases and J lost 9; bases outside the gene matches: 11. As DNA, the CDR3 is TGTGCCAGCAGTTTGGGTCTAGCGGGAGTGGGCGGGCAGTACTTC. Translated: CASSLGLAGVGGQYF.

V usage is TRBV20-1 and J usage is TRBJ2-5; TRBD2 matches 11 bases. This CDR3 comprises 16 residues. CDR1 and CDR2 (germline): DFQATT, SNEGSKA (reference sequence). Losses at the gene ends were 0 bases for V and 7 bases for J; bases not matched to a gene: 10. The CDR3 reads CSARDLAGGRLRTQYF. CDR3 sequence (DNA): TGCAGTGCTAGAGATCTAGCGGGGGGCCGCCTTCGGACCCAGTACTTC.